The rows below give T cell receptor beta chains drawn from one sample of a study of blood T cell repertoires in COVID-19. Assay: immunoSEQ multiplex PCR; the TCRdb copy retains only in-frame clones and omits some. The top ten hold about 1% of the sample, which has approximately 350,000 clones, around 89% seen once. Material: PBMCs or T cells enriched from blood (not recorded which). Every receptor here comes from a man between 18 and 29 years old who had recovered from COVID-19. The CDR3 runs from the conserved cysteine through the conserved F or W. The D gene is left open where the match is weak. Size values are once, few and many counts, or a class for expanded clones, and some rows have none.

J gene	CDR3 length	clone size	V gene	D gene	CDR3 protein	CDR3 DNA
TRBJ2-7	13	few	TRBV5-1	.	CASSYAGWGEQYF	TGCGCCAGCAGCTACGCAGGGTGGGGCGAGCAGTACTTC
TRBJ1-1	12	.	TRBV11-3	TRBD1	CASSTQQGKAFF	TGTGCCAGCAGCACGCAACAGGGGAAAGCTTTCTTT
TRBJ1-2	17	.	TRBV4-2	TRBD1	CASSQLSLVDRVSGYTF	TGTGCCAGCAGCCAATTAAGCTTGGTCGACAGGGTGAGTGGCTACACCTTC
TRBJ2-1	17	.	TRBV11-2	TRBD2	CASSPTPGLAGGYEQFF	TGTGCCAGCAGCCCAACCCCCGGACTAGCGGGAGGGTATGAGCAGTTCTTC
TRBJ1-1	10	.	TRBV29-1	.	CSGGGKEAFF	TGCAGCGGCGGGGGCAAGGAAGCTTTCTTT
TRBJ2-7	14	.	TRBV2	TRBD1	CASSARDRGLEQYF	TGTGCCAGCAGTGCCCGGGACAGGGGGCTCGAGCAGTACTTC
TRBJ1-2	15	.	TRBV19	TRBD1	CASSTTGGRGPVDTF	TGTGCCAGTAGTACTACAGGGGGCCGAGGACCAGTTGACACCTTC
TRBJ2-2	16	.	TRBV19	.	CATKPPGLGSAGELFF	TGTGCCACCAAGCCCCCGGGACTTGGAAGTGCCGGGGAGCTGTTTTTT
TRBJ2-7	14	.	TRBV5-6	TRBD2	CASSPAGGRYEQYF	TGTGCCAGCAGCCCAGCGGGAGGGAGGTACGAGCAGTACTTC
TRBJ2-6	17	few	TRBV28	.	CASSGGRGGNLANVLTF	TGTGCCAGCAGTGGGGGCCGAGGGGGAAATCTGGCCAACGTCCTGACTTTC
TRBJ1-6	13	.	TRBV11-3	.	CASSLSGISPLHF	TGTGCCAGCAGCTTATCCGGTATCTCACCCCTCCACTTT
TRBJ2-1	16	few	TRBV11-3	TRBD2	CASSTAREGPYNEQFF	TGTGCCAGCAGCACCGCACGGGAGGGGCCCTACAATGAGCAGTTCTTC
TRBJ2-7	18	.	TRBV20-1	TRBD1	CSASMSGAFEGAVYEQYF	TGCAGTGCTAGTATGAGCGGTGCGTTCGAGGGGGCGGTCTACGAGCAGTACTTC
TRBJ2-7	14	.	TRBV7-2	.	CASSLNRVIDEQYF	TGTGCCAGCAGCTTGAACAGGGTCATCGACGAGCAGTACTTC
TRBJ1-5	14	.	TRBV19	.	CASSMFGQGQPQHF	TGTGCCAGTAGTATGTTTGGGCAGGGGCAGCCCCAGCATTTT
TRBJ2-7	13	few	TRBV19	TRBD1	CASSQTGAYEQYF	TGTGCCAGTAGTCAAACAGGGGCCTACGAGCAGTACTTC
TRBJ1-5	15	few	TRBV27	.	CASSLSAASNQPQHF	TGTGCCAGCAGTTTATCGGCGGCTAGCAATCAGCCCCAGCATTTT
TRBJ2-7	15	.	TRBV6-5	TRBD1	CASSTGAQASYEQYF	TGTGCCAGCAGTACAGGGGCCCAGGCATCCTACGAGCAGTACTTC
TRBJ1-2	15	.	TRBV9	TRBD1	CASSTRQGAKVGYTF	TGTGCCAGCAGCACCCGGCAGGGGGCTAAAGTCGGCTACACCTTC
TRBJ1-5	14	.	TRBV7-8	.	CASSLGGNNQPQHF	TGTGCCAGCAGCTTGGGAGGGAACAATCAGCCCCAGCATTTT
TRBJ2-5	16	.	TRBV19	.	CASSMWASPNQETQYF	TGTGCCAGTAGTATGTGGGCAAGTCCGAACCAAGAGACCCAGTACTTC
TRBJ2-7	14	.	TRBV6-5	TRBD2	CASRGLAGGYEQYF	TGTGCCAGCAGGGGACTAGCGGGGGGGTACGAGCAGTACTTC
TRBJ2-6	17	.	TRBV7-6	.	CASSRRPRTSGANVLTF	TGTGCCAGCAGCCGGAGGCCCCGTACTTCTGGGGCCAACGTCCTGACTTTC
TRBJ1-2	12	.	TRBV12-3/TRBV12-4	.	CASSQILYGYTF	TGTGCCAGCAGTCAGATTTTGTATGGCTACACCTTC
TRBJ1-3	15	.	TRBV11-3	.	CASSYLGTRGNTIYF	TGTGCCAGCAGCTACCTGGGGACAAGGGGAAACACCATATATTTT
TRBJ2-5	14	.	TRBV24-1	TRBD2	CATSEGLAQETQYF	TGTGCCACCAGTGAGGGACTAGCTCAAGAGACCCAGTACTTC
TRBJ2-3	15	.	TRBV7-9	TRBD2	CASSFFSGVTDTQYF	TGTGCCAGCAGCTTTTTTAGCGGGGTAACAGATACGCAGTATTTT
TRBJ2-6	16	.	TRBV4-3	TRBD1	CASSSGTGAGANVLTF	TGCGCCAGCAGCTCCGGGACAGGGGCTGGGGCCAACGTCCTGACTTTC
TRBJ1-2	14	.	TRBV6-2/TRBV6-3	.	CASSRQGQSYGYTF	TGTGCCAGCAGCCGCCAGGGGCAGTCCTATGGCTACACCTTC
TRBJ1-1	14	.	TRBV5-1	.	CASRSGGPATEAFF	TGCGCCAGCAGATCGGGGGGTCCTGCCACTGAAGCTTTCTTT
TRBJ2-1	14	.	TRBV25-1	TRBD2	CASSQAGGPLEQFF	TGTGCCAGCAGTCAAGCGGGAGGGCCATTAGAGCAGTTCTTC
TRBJ1-5	14	.	TRBV6-5	TRBD1	CASRVGTANQPQHF	TGTGCCAGCCGGGTAGGGACAGCCAATCAGCCCCAGCATTTT
TRBJ2-7	14	.	TRBV4-2	TRBD2	CASGIGTSGIEQYF	TGTGCCAGCGGAATAGGGACTAGCGGGATCGAGCAGTACTTC
TRBJ1-1	14	few	TRBV18	TRBD1	CASSPGQGNTEAFF	TGTGCCAGCTCCCCGGGACAGGGGAACACTGAAGCTTTCTTT
TRBJ1-2	12	.	TRBV7-8	.	CASSLATDGYTF	TGTGCCAGCAGCTTAGCTACAGACGGCTACACCTTC
TRBJ2-4	13	.	TRBV5-1	.	CASSLETVNIQYF	TGCGCCAGCAGCTTGGAAACAGTAAACATTCAGTACTTC
TRBJ2-7	17	.	TRBV7-2	TRBD2	CASSLGAGLAIISEQYF	TGTGCCAGCAGCTTAGGGGCGGGACTAGCCATAATCAGCGAGCAGTACTTC
TRBJ1-1	15	.	TRBV6-2/TRBV6-3	TRBD1	CASSYSPQGEFEAFF	TGTGCCAGCAGTTACAGTCCGCAGGGGGAGTTCGAAGCTTTCTTT
TRBJ2-1	18	.	TRBV7-3	TRBD2	CASSLRVMAGVSYNEQFF	TGTGCCAGCAGCTTAAGGGTTATGGCGGGAGTATCCTACAATGAGCAGTTCTTC
TRBJ1-5	15	.	TRBV19	TRBD1	CATSAGTASNQPQHF	TGTGCCACAAGTGCCGGGACAGCAAGCAATCAGCCCCAGCATTTT
TRBJ1-5	16	once	TRBV2	TRBD1	CASKDPGTGGWQPQHF	TGTGCCAGCAAAGATCCCGGGACAGGGGGCTGGCAGCCCCAGCATTTT
TRBJ2-1	14	once	TRBV27	TRBD1	CASSPKTGAHEQFF	TGTGCCAGCAGTCCAAAGACAGGGGCTCATGAGCAGTTCTTC
TRBJ2-7	15	.	TRBV6-5	.	CASSPRSDSYYEQYF	TGTGCCAGCAGTCCCCGATCCGATTCCTACTACGAGCAGTACTTC
TRBJ1-5	14	.	TRBV27	.	CASSLAGGNQPQHF	TGTGCCAGCAGTTTGGCAGGGGGCAATCAGCCCCAGCATTTT
TRBJ1-4	12	.	TRBV19	TRBD1	CASGTAVEKLFF	TGTGCCAGCGGGACAGCCGTTGAAAAACTGTTTTTT